This T cell receptor (beta chain) was sequenced during a study of response to subunit inactivated influenza vaccine. Study-level results: Seasonal influenza vaccination, on each occasion, was suggested by the authors to recruit few new T cells.

Turning to this clonotype: Its antigen is still unknown.

CDR1 is LGHNA, CDR2 YSLEER, per germline. V gave up 2 bases and J gave up 6 bases; unmatched junction bases: 9. This CDR3 has 16 amino acids. TCRdb used MiXCR to reprocess the RT-PCR reads, holding one entry per CDR3 protein. The sample has around 540,000 distinct CDR3 sequences, approximately 12% seen once; the top ten hold 10%. The source was PBMCs from blood, collected on the day of vaccination. The TCR comes from a man in his forties or fifties who received an inactivated influenza vaccine. The chain has TRBV4-3 and TRBJ2-7, with 11 nucleotides matching TRBD2. CDR3 loop: CASSQIAGGPSSEQYF. CDR3 coding DNA: TGCGCCAGCAGCCAAATAGCGGGAGGGCCTAGTTCCGAGCAGTACTTC.